This T cell receptor (beta chain) is from a study of TIL therapy for anti-PD-1-resistant metastatic lung cancer. Study details: Median tumor PD-L1 proportion score was 6%. Half of patients were current or former smokers.

Time point meaning: pre-treatment sample, taken before nivolumab and TIL therapy. Tumor tissue came from excised metastases, mostly pleural nodules or supraclavicular lymph nodes. Germline V gene data show CDR1 as SGHRS and CDR2 as YFSETQ. V lost 4 bases and J lost 0; bases outside the gene matches: 11. The CDR3 extends over 17 amino acids. Sequencing used immunoSEQ v3. TCRdb's copy holds only in-frame clones and misses some; the assay was immunoSEQ multiplex PCR. The sample shows around 100,000 clones, 55% to 75% of them seen only once. The sample in question was tumor tissue, obtained at baseline. This TCR came from a person aged 25-80 years with non-small cell lung cancer. This chain uses TRBV5-1 with TRBJ2-3, with 7 bases matching TRBD1. The CDR3 DNA follows: TGCGCCAGCAGCGGATCGGGACAGTTTCTTAGCACAGATACGCAGTATTTT. It translates to CASSGSGQFLSTDTQYF.